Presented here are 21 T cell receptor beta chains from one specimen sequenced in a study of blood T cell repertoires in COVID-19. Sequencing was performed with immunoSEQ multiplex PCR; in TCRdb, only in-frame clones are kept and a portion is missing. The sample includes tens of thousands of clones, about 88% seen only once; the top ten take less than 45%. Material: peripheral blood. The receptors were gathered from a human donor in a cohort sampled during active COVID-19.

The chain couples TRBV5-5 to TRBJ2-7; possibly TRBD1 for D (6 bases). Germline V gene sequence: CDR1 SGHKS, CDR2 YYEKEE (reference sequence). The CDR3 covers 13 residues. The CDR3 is CASSLPLGQLKSV. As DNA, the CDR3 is TGTGCCAGCAGCTTGCCCCTCGGACAGCTGAAGTCGGTC.

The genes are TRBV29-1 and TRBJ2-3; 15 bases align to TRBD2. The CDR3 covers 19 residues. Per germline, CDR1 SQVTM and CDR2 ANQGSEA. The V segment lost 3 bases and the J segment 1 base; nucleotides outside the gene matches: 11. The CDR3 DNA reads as TGCAGCGTTGATCCGGGACTAGCGGGAGGATGGGAGGGCACAGATACGCAGTATTTT. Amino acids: CSVDPGLAGGWEGTDTQYF.

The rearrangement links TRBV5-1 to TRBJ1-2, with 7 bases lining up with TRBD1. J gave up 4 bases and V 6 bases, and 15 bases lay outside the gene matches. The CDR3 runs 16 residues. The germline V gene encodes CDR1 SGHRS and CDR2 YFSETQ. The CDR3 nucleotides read TGCGCCAGCACCCAGGGTGGGCCAGGGGGGATCTATGGCTACACCTTC. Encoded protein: CASTQGGPGGIYGYTF. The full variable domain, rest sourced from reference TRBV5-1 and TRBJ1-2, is KAGVTQTPRYLIKTRGQQVTLSCSPISGHRSVSWYQQTPGQGLQFLFEYFSETQRNKGNFPGRFSGRQFSNSRSEMNVSTLELGDSALYLCASTQGGPGGIYGYTFGSGTRLTVV.

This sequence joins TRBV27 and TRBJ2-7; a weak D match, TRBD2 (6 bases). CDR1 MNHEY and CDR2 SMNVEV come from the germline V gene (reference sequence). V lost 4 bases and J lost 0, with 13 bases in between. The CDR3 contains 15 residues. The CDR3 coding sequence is TGTGCCAGCAGTTCCCCGATCGGGAGCTCCTACGAGCAGTACTTC. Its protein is CASSSPIGSSYEQYF.

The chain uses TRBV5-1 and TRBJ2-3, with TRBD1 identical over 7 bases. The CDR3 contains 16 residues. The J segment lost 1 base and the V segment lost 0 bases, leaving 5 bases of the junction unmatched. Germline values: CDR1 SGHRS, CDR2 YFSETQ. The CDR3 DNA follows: TGCGCCAGCAGCTTGGCGAGGACAGGTGGCACAGATACGCAGTATTTT. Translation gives CASSLARTGGTDTQYF.

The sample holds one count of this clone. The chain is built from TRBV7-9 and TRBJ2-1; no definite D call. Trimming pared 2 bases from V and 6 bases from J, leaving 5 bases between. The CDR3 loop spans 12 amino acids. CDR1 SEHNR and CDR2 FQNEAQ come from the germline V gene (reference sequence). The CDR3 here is CASSLSGNEQFF. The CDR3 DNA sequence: TGTGCCAGCAGCTTATCGGGCAATGAGCAGTTCTTC. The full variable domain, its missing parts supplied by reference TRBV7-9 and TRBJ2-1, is DTGVSQNPRHKITKRGQNVTFRCDPISEHNRLYWYRQTLGQGPEFLTYFQNEAQLEKSRLLSDRFSAERPKGSFSTLEIQRTEQGDSAMYLCASSLSGNEQFFGPGTRLTVL.

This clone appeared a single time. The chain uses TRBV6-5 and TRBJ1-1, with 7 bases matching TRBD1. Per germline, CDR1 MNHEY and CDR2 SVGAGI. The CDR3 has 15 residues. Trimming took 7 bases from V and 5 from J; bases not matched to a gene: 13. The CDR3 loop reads CASTEYNRGVTEAFF. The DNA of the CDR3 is TGTGCCAGCACCGAATATAACAGGGGCGTAACTGAAGCTTTCTTT.

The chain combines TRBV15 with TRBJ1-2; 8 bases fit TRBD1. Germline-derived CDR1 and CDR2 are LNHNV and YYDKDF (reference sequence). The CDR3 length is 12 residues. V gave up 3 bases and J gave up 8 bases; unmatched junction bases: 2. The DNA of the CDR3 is TGTGCCACCAGCAGGACAGGGGACGGCTACACCTTC. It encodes CATSRTGDGYTF.

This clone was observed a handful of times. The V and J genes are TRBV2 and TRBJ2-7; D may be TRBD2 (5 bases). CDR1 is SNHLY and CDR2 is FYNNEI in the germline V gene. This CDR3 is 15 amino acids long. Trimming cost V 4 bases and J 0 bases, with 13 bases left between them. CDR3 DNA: TGTGCCAGCAGTGGGAGGTGGGATAGCTCCTACGAGCAGTACTTC. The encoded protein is CASSGRWDSSYEQYF.

The CDR3 DNA sequence: TGTGCCAGCAGTCCGGGAGATCAGCCCCAGCATTTT. Protein sequence: CASSPGDQPQHF. The chain joins TRBV12-3 or TRBV12-4 to TRBJ1-5; D remains unclear. The CDR3 runs 12 residues. The ends were cut back, 5 bases at V and 5 bases at J, with 7 bases in the middle.

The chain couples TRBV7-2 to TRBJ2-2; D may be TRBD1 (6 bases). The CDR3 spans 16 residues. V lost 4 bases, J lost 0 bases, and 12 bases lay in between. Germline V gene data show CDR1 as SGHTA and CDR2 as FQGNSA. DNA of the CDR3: TGTGCCAGCAGCTCAGCCGGGACAACGAACACCGGGGAGCTGTTTTTT. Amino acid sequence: CASSSAGTTNTGELFF.

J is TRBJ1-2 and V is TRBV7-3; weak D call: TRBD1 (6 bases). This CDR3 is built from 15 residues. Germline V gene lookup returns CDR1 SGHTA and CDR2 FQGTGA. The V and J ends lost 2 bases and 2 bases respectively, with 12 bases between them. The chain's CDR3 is CASSLDGRGNYGYTF. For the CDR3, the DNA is TGTGCCAGCAGCTTAGACGGGAGGGGGAACTATGGCTACACCTTC.

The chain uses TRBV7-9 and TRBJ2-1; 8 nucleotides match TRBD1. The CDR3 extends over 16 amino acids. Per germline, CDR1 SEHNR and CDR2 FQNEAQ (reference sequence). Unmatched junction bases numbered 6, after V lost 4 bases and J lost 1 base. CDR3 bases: TGTGCCAGCAGCTCGTATCAGGGGGCTTCCTACAATGAGCAGTTCTTC. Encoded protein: CASSSYQGASYNEQFF.

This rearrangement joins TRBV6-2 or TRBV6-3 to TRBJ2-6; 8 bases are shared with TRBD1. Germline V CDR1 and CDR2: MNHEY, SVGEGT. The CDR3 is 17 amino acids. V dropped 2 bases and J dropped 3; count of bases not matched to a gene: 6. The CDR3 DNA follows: TGTGCCAGCAGTTACCGGCAGGGGGCGGGTGGGGCCAACGTCCTGACTTTC. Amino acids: CASSYRQGAGGANVLTF.

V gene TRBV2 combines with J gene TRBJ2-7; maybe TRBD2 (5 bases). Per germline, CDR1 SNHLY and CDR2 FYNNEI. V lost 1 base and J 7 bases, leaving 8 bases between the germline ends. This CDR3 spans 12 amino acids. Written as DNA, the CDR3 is TGTGCCAGCAGTGAAGGCCGGGGAGAGCAGTACTTC. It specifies CASSEGRGEQYF.

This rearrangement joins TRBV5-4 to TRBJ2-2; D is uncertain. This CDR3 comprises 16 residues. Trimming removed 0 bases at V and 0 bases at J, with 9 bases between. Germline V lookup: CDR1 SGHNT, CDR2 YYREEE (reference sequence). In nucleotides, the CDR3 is TGTGCCAGCAGCTTGGGGGCGAGAACGAACACCGGGGAGCTGTTTTTT. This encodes CASSLGARTNTGELFF.

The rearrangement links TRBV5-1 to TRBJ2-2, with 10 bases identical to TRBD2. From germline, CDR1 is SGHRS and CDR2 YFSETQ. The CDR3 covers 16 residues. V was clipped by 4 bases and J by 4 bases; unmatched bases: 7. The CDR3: CASSTSSSGGTGELFF. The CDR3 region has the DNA TGCGCCAGCAGCACATCCTCTAGCGGGGGCACCGGGGAGCTGTTTTTT.

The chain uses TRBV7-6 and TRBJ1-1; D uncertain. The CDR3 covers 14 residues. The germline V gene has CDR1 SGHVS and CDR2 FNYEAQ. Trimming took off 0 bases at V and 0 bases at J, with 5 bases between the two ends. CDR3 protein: CASSLAGMNTEAFF. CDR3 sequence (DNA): TGTGCCAGCAGCTTAGCGGGCATGAACACTGAAGCTTTCTTT.

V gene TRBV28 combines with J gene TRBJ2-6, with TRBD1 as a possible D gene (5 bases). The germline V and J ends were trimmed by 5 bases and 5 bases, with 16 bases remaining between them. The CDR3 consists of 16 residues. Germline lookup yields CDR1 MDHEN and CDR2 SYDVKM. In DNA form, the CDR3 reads TGTGCCAGCAGTCCCGGTAGGACAAATAGGGCCAACGTCCTGACTTTC. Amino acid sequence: CASSPGRTNRANVLTF.

The CDR3 DNA is TGTGCCAGCAGTGACGGGGGGAGCAATCAGCCCCAGCATTTT. Its translation is CASSDGGSNQPQHF. This sequence joins TRBV2 and TRBJ1-5, with D possibly being TRBD1 (5 bases). V was shortened by 3 bases and J by 1 base, with 7 bases between the two germline ends. CDR3 length: 14 residues. Per the germline V gene, CDR1 is SNHLY and CDR2 is FYNNEI. Using reference TRBV2 and TRBJ1-5 for the parts outside the CDR3, the full variable domain is EPEVTQTPSHQVTQMGQEVILRCVPISNHLYFYWYRQILGQKVEFLVSFYNNEISEKSEIFDDQFSVERPDGSNFTLKIRSTKLEDSAMYFCASSDGGSNQPQHFGDGTRLSIL.

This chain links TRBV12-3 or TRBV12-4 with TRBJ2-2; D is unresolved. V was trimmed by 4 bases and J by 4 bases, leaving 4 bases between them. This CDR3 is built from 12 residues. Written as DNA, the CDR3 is TGTGCCAGCAGTTACGGCACCGGGGAGCTGTTTTTT. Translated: CASSYGTGELFF.